The rows below give T cell receptor beta chains drawn from one sample of a study of Graves' ophthalmopathy and Graves' hyperthyroidism. TCRdb passed the multiplex PCR reads through MiXCR, listing each CDR3 protein once. The table has approximately 640,000 distinct CDR3 sequences, roughly 41% seen once. The sequencing sample was made of peripheral blood. These receptors were obtained from an adult man with Graves' ophthalmopathy. Each CDR3 is given with its conserved first and last residue. The D gene is left open where the match is weak. Clone size is not always given. Where it is, it says once, few, many or a class for expanded clones.

CDR3nt: TGTGCCAGCAGCCTCGGGACAACGGGGGAGACCCAGTACTTC
CDR3aa: CASSLGTTGETQYF
v_gene: TRBV7-9
d_gene: NA
j_gene: TRBJ2-5
abundance: many

CDR3nt: TGTGCCAGCAGCCACGGGGGGAACACTGAAGCTTTCTTT
CDR3aa: CASSHGGNTEAFF
v_gene: TRBV7-2
d_gene: NA
j_gene: TRBJ1-1
abundance: many

CDR3nt: TGTGCCACCAGCAGCACACGGCAGGGACACAATGAGCAGTTCTTC
CDR3aa: CATSSTRQGHNEQFF
v_gene: TRBV15
d_gene: NA
j_gene: TRBJ2-1
abundance: few

CDR3nt: TGTGCCAGCAGCCCCATAATGACCGGGGAGCTGTTTTTT
CDR3aa: CASSPIMTGELFF
v_gene: TRBV9
d_gene: NA
j_gene: TRBJ2-2
abundance: many

CDR3nt: TGTGCCAGCAGTCCCTCATACAGTCCCTACGAGCAGTACTTC
CDR3aa: CASSPSYSPYEQYF
v_gene: TRBV12-3/TRBV12-4
d_gene: NA
j_gene: TRBJ2-7
abundance: NA

CDR3nt: TGTGCCATCAGTGATGGGACAGGGGGCGAGGAGACCCAGTACTTC
CDR3aa: CAISDGTGGEETQYF
v_gene: TRBV10-3
d_gene: TRBD1
j_gene: TRBJ2-5
abundance: NA

CDR3nt: TGCGCCAGCAGCCTGGGACATCAGCCCGACGAGCAGTACTTC
CDR3aa: CASSLGHQPDEQYF
v_gene: TRBV5-1
d_gene: NA
j_gene: TRBJ2-7
abundance: many

CDR3nt: TGTGCCAGCAGAGGACAGGGGCTCCAAGAGACCCAGTACTTC
CDR3aa: CASRGQGLQETQYF
v_gene: TRBV10-3
d_gene: TRBD1
j_gene: TRBJ2-5
abundance: NA

CDR3nt: TGTGCCATCAGTGACGTGTGGACAGCCTACGAGCAGTACTTC
CDR3aa: CAISDVWTAYEQYF
v_gene: TRBV10-3
d_gene: NA
j_gene: TRBJ2-7
abundance: NA

CDR3nt: TGCGCCAGCAGCGCGAGACGACAGGGATACACCGGGGAGCTGTTTTTT
CDR3aa: CASSARRQGYTGELFF
v_gene: TRBV5-1
d_gene: TRBD1
j_gene: TRBJ2-2
abundance: few

CDR3nt: TGTGCCAGCAGCTTGATGACGGGAGAGACTGAAGCTTTCTTT
CDR3aa: CASSLMTGETEAFF
v_gene: TRBV7-8
d_gene: NA
j_gene: TRBJ1-1
abundance: many

CDR3nt: TGTGCCAGCAGTTACTCGAAACCCAACGGGGGCCAAAGCTACGAGCAGTACTTC
CDR3aa: CASSYSKPNGGQSYEQYF
v_gene: TRBV10-3
d_gene: NA
j_gene: TRBJ2-7
abundance: NA

CDR3nt: TGTGCCATCAGTTTTGTAGCGGGGGCCCGAGAGGCCCAGTACTTC
CDR3aa: CAISFVAGAREAQYF
v_gene: TRBV10-3
d_gene: TRBD2
j_gene: TRBJ2-5
abundance: once

CDR3nt: TGTGCCAGAGTGGGCAGGGCGACGGATACGCAGTATTTT
CDR3aa: CARVGRATDTQYF
v_gene: TRBV2
d_gene: NA
j_gene: TRBJ2-3
abundance: few

CDR3nt: TGTGCCAGCAGCTTAATCCCTAGCGAGGGGCACGGGGAGCTGTTTTTT
CDR3aa: CASSLIPSEGHGELFF
v_gene: TRBV7-3
d_gene: NA
j_gene: TRBJ2-2
abundance: many

CDR3nt: TGCGCCAGCACCCGTGAAGCCAGGGAAGAACTAGCTTTCTTT
CDR3aa: CASTREAREELAFF
v_gene: TRBV5-1
d_gene: NA
j_gene: TRBJ1-1
abundance: many